Listed here are 24 T cell receptor beta chains from one sample, sequenced in a study of T-cell reconstitution after alpha-beta-depleted transplantation in children. TCRbeta library construction was performed incorporating unique molecular identifiers. TCRdb redid the calling of the PCR reads with MiXCR, one entry per CDR3 protein. The table lists approximately 500,000 distinct CDR3 sequences, over 9.5% of them singletons. This specimen was PBMCs, taken before TCRalphabeta/CD19-depleted stem cell transplant. All receptors come from a child younger than 10 with inherited bone marrow failure, due to receive a stem cell transplant.

The sample holds many counts of this clonotype. This sequence joins TRBV29-1 and TRBJ2-7; 7 positions match TRBD1. The V gene's germline CDR1 is SQVTM and CDR2 ANQGSEA. Unmatched junction bases numbered 3, after V lost 4 bases and J lost 0 bases. The CDR3 is made up of 13 amino acids. This chain's CDR3 is CSVGAGGSYEQYF. CDR3 bases: TGCAGCGTTGGGGCAGGGGGCTCCTACGAGCAGTACTTC.

The V call is TRBV4-1, the J call TRBJ1-5; 7 bases are a match to TRBD1. The CDR3 runs 14 residues. Germline CDR1 is MGHRA and CDR2 is YSYEKL. V trimming: 3 bases; J trimming: 6 bases; junction bases outside the gene matches: 5. The CDR3 reads CASSHTGAFQPQHF. CDR3 sequence (DNA): TGCGCCAGCAGCCATACAGGGGCGTTTCAGCCCCAGCATTTT.

Only a few counts were recorded for this clonotype. This chain connects TRBV29-1 to TRBJ2-5; D gene unclear. CDR1 is SQVTM and CDR2 is ANQGSEA in the germline V gene. V gave up 8 bases and J gave up 5 bases, with 18 bases separating them. This CDR3 is built from 13 residues. CDR3 sequence reads: CSSRLLVAETQYF. CDR3 nucleotide sequence: TGCAGCTCACGACTGCTAGTGGCGGAGACCCAGTACTTC.

There are a few counts of this clonotype. This chain connects TRBV14 to TRBJ2-1; D call uncertain. This CDR3 is built from 15 residues. V lost 4 bases and J 0 bases, leaving 10 bases between the germline ends. Per germline, CDR1 SGHDN and CDR2 FVKESK. The CDR3, as DNA: TGTGCCAGCAGCCCTATAAACCACTCCTACAATGAGCAGTTCTTC. Its translation: CASSPINHSYNEQFF.

This clonotype showed up just a few times. The V gene is TRBV4-3, the J gene TRBJ2-7, with D unclear. The length of the CDR3 is 16 residues. Per germline, CDR1 LGHNA and CDR2 YSLEER. V lost 0 bases and J lost 0, with 12 bases in between. The CDR3 region is CASSQDPAPSSYEQYF. The CDR3 nucleotides are TGCGCCAGCAGCCAAGATCCAGCGCCCAGCTCCTACGAGCAGTACTTC.

With regard to this clonotype: An end of the junction does not agree with germline; a read error may underlie this. This CDR3 is CSARGTAQEQFF. CDR3 in DNA: TGCAGTGCCAGAGGGACCGCTCAGGAGCAGTTCTTC. The rearrangement uses TRBV20-1 and TRBJ2-1; possibly TRBD1 or TRBD2 for D (5 bases each). Germline lookup yields CDR1 DFQATT and CDR2 SNEGSKA (reference sequence). The CDR3 sequence is 12 residues long.

This clonotype was counted ten times or more. DNA for the CDR3: TGTGCCAGCAGTTTCTCCCGGGAGGGGACGGGATACACAGATACGCAGTATTTT. It specifies CASSFSREGTGYTDTQYF. The chain uses TRBV12-3 or TRBV12-4 and TRBJ2-3; 8 nucleotides align to TRBD2. This CDR3 is built from 18 residues. With V trimmed by 3 bases and J by 2 bases, 13 bases remained unmatched.

This clonotype appeared a few times. The V gene is TRBV7-2, the J gene TRBJ1-2; maybe TRBD1 (5 bases). Germline CDR1 SGHTA, CDR2 FQGNSA. The CDR3 has 14 residues. Trimming took 1 base from V and 8 from J, leaving 14 bases between them. As DNA, the CDR3 is TGTGCCAGCAGCTTAGGGGCAGGGCGTGCCGGCTACACCTTC. This sequence encodes CASSLGAGRAGYTF.

V is TRBV18 and J is TRBJ1-6; no clear D gene. V dropped 1 base and J dropped 8 bases, with 12 bases sitting between them. The germline V gene has CDR1 KGHSH and CDR2 LQKENI. This CDR3 spans 15 amino acids. CDR3 sequence reads: CASSPQAVSDSPLHF. CDR3 DNA: TGTGCCAGCTCACCACAGGCGGTATCGGATTCACCCCTCCACTTT.

This clonotype was counted many times. This sequence joins TRBV20-1 and TRBJ2-1; 7 bases fit TRBD2. The CDR3 sequence is 16 residues long. V trimming: 6 bases; J trimming: 4 bases; junction bases outside the gene matches: 15. Germline V gene sequence: CDR1 DFQATT, CDR2 SNEGSKA (reference sequence). CDR3 DNA: TGCAGTGCGAGACTAGCTCGGAGCACGGCTTACAATGAGCAGTTCTTC. Encoded protein: CSARLARSTAYNEQFF.

This clonotype was detected a few times. J is TRBJ2-1 and V is TRBV19, with D possibly matching TRBD2 (6 bases). The germline CDR1 and CDR2 sequences are LNHDA and SQIVND (reference sequence). The CDR3 runs to 17 residues. Trimming took 0 bases from V and 4 from J, leaving 16 bases between them. CDR3 loop: CASSIELVEGWYNEQFF. In DNA, the CDR3 is TGTGCCAGTAGTATAGAGCTGGTGGAGGGTTGGTACAATGAGCAGTTCTTC.

This clonotype occurred many times. V is TRBV12-3 or TRBV12-4 and J is TRBJ1-4; maybe TRBD1 (6 bases). The CDR3 is 14 amino acids. V was shortened by 3 bases and J by 4 bases, with 9 bases between the two germline ends. CDR3 region: CASSFQGFNEKLFF. The CDR3 DNA sequence: TGTGCCAGCAGTTTCCAGGGGTTTAATGAAAAACTGTTTTTT.

Ten or more counts support this clonotype. The V call is TRBV7-9, the J call TRBJ1-2, with TRBD1 identical over 7 bases. CDR3 length: 15 residues. The V segment lost 2 bases and the J segment 4 bases; nucleotides outside the gene matches: 7. Looked up from germline, CDR1 is SEHNR and CDR2 is FQNEAQ (reference sequence). CDR3 nucleotide sequence: TGTGCCAGCAGCTTACCGACAGGGTACGGCTATGGCTACACCTTC. Translating gives CASSLPTGYGYGYTF.

This clonotype was seen a handful of times. The rearrangement links TRBV29-1 to TRBJ2-3; TRBD2 agrees at 8 bases. This CDR3 contains 12 residues. Germline values: CDR1 SQVTM, CDR2 ANQGSEA. CDR3 sequence: CTGGGFPDTQYF. The CDR3 DNA is TGCACCGGGGGGGGGTTCCCAGATACGCAGTATTTT.

The chain uses TRBV23-1 and TRBJ1-1, with D perhaps TRBD1 (6 bases). TRBV23-1 is an ORF for which the function is uncertain. The CDR3 totals 15 residues. V gave up 2 bases and J gave up 8 bases, with 18 bases separating them. The CDR3 spells CASSQPGGDKAEAFF. The CDR3 DNA reads as TGCGCCAGCAGTCAACCTGGGGGGGACAAGGCCGAAGCTTTCTTT.

The chain joins TRBV20-1 to TRBJ2-2; 8 positions agree with TRBD2. This CDR3 spans 11 amino acids. The J segment lost 8 bases and the V segment lost 5 bases, leaving 1 base of the junction unmatched. Germline V lookup: CDR1 DFQATT, CDR2 SNEGSKA (reference sequence). The CDR3 DNA is TGCAGTGCTGTAGCGGGAGGGGAGCTGTTTTTT. It yields the protein CSAVAGGELFF.

This clonotype was counted ten times or more. CDR3 coding DNA: TGCGCCAGCAGCTCGGGTCAAGTCACAGATACGCAGTATTTT. Residues: CASSSGQVTDTQYF. The chain links TRBV5-1 to TRBJ2-3; D gene uncertain. V lost 3 bases to trimming and J lost 2 bases, with 10 bases between them. CDR1 is SGHRS, CDR2 YFSETQ, per germline. There are 14 residues in the CDR3. Together with reference TRBV5-1 and TRBJ2-3, the CDR3 gives the full variable domain: KAGVTQTPRYLIKTRGQQVTLSCSPISGHRSVSWYQQTPGQGLQFLFEYFSETQRNKGNFPGRFSGRQFSNSRSEMNVSTLELGDSALYLCASSSGQVTDTQYFGPGTRLTVL.

The sample holds many counts of this clonotype. This chain joins TRBV27 and TRBJ2-3; 7 bases agree with TRBD2. CDR3 length equals 15 residues. Germline V gives CDR1 MNHEY, CDR2 SMNVEV (reference sequence). J was trimmed by 3 bases and V by 6 bases; bases with no gene match: 9. In DNA form, the CDR3 reads TGTGCCAGCAGGCCGGAAGCGGGGCTTACAGATACGCAGTATTTT. Translated: CASRPEAGLTDTQYF.

There are many counts of this clonotype. The rearrangement uses TRBV9 and TRBJ2-7; maybe TRBD1 (6 bases). Germline V gene data show CDR1 as SGDLS and CDR2 as YYNGEE. V was trimmed by 0 bases and J by 7 bases, leaving 20 bases between them. The CDR3 length is 16 residues. The CDR3 DNA sequence: TGTGCCAGCAGCGTAGGTGGAACAGGGACCCTGGAAGAGCAGTACTTC. Its translation: CASSVGGTGTLEEQYF. Full variable domain (rest looked up from reference TRBV9 and TRBJ2-7): DSGVTQTPKHLITATGQRVTLRCSPRSGDLSVYWYQQSLDQGLQFLIQYYNGEERAKGNILERFSAQQFPDLHSELNLSSLELGDSALYFCASSVGGTGTLEEQYFGPGTRLTVT.

In its sample, this clonotype was seen many times. The chain recombines TRBV6-5 with TRBJ2-7; no reliable D call. The CDR3 is 14 amino acids. Germline values: CDR1 MNHEY, CDR2 SVGAGI. The ends were cut back, 0 bases at V and 2 bases at J, with 8 bases in the middle. CDR3 in amino acids: CASSYSTGTYEQYF. The DNA for the CDR3 is TGTGCCAGCAGTTACTCGACCGGTACCTACGAGCAGTACTTC.

This clonotype has ten or more counts. V gene TRBV12-3 or TRBV12-4 combines with J gene TRBJ1-5; no definite D call. This CDR3 contains 13 residues. V gave up 3 bases and J gave up 4 bases, with 7 bases separating them. CDR3 protein: CASSFQVNQPQHF. The CDR3 DNA sequence: TGTGCCAGCAGTTTCCAGGTTAATCAGCCCCAGCATTTT.

This clonotype was seen many times. This chain links TRBV3-1 with TRBJ2-3; D is ambiguous. The germline V gene has CDR1 LGHDT and CDR2 YNNKEL (reference sequence). V was shortened by 1 base and J by 0 bases, with 11 bases between the two germline ends. The CDR3 is 16 amino acids. CDR3 in DNA: TGTGCCAGCAGCCAAGGGGTTAGTCCTAGCACAGATACGCAGTATTTT. It translates to CASSQGVSPSTDTQYF.

This clonotype was detected only a few times. The V and J genes are TRBV7-9 and TRBJ2-7; tentative D call: TRBD1 (7 bases). CDR3 length equals 15 residues. Trimming cost V 4 bases and J 6 bases, with 19 bases left between them. In germline, CDR1 is SEHNR, CDR2 FQNEAQ (reference sequence). CDR3 amino acids: CASSSLQGRTFEQYF. The DNA of the CDR3 is TGTGCCAGCAGCTCCCTACAGGGGAGGACGTTCGAGCAGTACTTC.

This clonotype was recorded at least ten times. V gene TRBV12-3 or TRBV12-4 combines with J gene TRBJ2-1; TRBD2 matches 7 bases. J gave up 3 bases and V 4 bases, and 3 bases lay outside the gene matches. The CDR3 sequence is 14 residues long. This chain's CDR3 is CASSWRENYNEQFF. As DNA, the CDR3 is TGTGCCAGCAGTTGGCGGGAGAACTACAATGAGCAGTTCTTC.